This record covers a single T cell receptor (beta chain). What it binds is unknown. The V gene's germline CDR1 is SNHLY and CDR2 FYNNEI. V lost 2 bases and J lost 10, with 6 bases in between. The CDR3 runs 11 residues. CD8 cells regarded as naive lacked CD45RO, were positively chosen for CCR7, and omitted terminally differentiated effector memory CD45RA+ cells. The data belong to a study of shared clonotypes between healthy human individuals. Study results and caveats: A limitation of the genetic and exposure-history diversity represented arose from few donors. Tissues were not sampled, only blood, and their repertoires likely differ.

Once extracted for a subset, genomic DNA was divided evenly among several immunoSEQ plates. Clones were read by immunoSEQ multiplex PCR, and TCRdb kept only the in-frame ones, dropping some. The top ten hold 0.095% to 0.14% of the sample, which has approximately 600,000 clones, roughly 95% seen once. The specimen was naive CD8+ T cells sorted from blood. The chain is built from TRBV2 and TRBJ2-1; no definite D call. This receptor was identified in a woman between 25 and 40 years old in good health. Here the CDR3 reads CASSEMGEQFF. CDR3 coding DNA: TGTGCCAGCAGTGAAATGGGGGAGCAGTTCTTC.